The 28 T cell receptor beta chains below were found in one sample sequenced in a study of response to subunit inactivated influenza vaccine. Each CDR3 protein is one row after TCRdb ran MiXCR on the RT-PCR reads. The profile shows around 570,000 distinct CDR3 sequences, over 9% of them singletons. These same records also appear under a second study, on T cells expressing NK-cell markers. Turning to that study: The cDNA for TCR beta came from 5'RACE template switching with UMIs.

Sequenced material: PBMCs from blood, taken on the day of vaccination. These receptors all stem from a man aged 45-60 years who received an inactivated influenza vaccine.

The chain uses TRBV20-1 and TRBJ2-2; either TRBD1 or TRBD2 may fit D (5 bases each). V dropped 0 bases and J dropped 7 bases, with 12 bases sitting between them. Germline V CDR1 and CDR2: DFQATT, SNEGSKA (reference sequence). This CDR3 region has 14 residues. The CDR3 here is CSARDRGWVGELFF. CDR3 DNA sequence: TGCAGTGCTAGAGATCGGGGCTGGGTCGGGGAGCTGTTTTTT.

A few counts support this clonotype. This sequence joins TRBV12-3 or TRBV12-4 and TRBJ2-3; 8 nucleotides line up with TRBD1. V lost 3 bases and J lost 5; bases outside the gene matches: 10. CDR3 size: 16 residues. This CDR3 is CASSFTGQGARDTQYF. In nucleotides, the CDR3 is TGTGCCAGCAGTTTTACAGGGCAGGGGGCCAGAGATACGCAGTATTTT.

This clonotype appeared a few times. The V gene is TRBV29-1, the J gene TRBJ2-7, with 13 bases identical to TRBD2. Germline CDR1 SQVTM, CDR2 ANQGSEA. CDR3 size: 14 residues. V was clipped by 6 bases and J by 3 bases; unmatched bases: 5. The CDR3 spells CSVWTSGSIYEQYF. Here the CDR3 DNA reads TGCAGCGTGTGGACTAGCGGGAGCATCTACGAGCAGTACTTC.

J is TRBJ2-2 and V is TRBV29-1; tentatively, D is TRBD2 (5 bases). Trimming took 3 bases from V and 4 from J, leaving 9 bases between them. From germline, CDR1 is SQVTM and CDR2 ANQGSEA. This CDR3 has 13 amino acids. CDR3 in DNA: TGCAGCGTTGAGGGGAGTTCCACCGGGGAGCTGTTTTTT. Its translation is CSVEGSSTGELFF.

The chain's CDR3 is CASSEHGDQQPQHF. Here the CDR3 DNA reads TGCGCCAGCAGCGAACACGGGGACCAACAGCCCCAGCATTTT. The V and J genes are TRBV5-1 and TRBJ1-5, with D perhaps matching TRBD1 (5 bases). With 4 bases removed from V and 7 bases from J, the gap between germline ends came to 15 bases. Per the germline V gene, CDR1 is SGHRS and CDR2 is YFSETQ. CDR3 length equals 14 residues.

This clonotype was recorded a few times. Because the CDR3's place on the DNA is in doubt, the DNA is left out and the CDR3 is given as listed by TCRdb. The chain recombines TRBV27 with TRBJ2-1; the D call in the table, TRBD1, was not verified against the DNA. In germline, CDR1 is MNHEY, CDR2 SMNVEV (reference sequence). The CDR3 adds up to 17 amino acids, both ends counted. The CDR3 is CASSLFGPGSGIGGQFF.

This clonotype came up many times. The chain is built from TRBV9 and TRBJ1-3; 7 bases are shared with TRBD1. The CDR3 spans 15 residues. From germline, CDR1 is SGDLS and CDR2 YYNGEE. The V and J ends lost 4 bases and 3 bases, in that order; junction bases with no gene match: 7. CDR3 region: CASSPGTVGGNTIYF. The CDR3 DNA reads TGTGCCAGCAGCCCCGGGACAGTAGGTGGAAACACCATATATTTT.

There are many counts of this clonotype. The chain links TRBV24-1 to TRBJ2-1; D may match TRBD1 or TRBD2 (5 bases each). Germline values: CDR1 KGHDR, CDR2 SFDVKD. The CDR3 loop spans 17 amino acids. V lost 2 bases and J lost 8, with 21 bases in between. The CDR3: CATSDSSGTINEDEQFF. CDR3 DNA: TGTGCCACCAGTGATTCGTCCGGGACCATAAACGAGGATGAGCAGTTCTTC.

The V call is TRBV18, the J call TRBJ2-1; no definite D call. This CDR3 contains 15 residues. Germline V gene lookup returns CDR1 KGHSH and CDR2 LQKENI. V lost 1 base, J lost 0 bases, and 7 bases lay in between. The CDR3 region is CASSPRVLSYNEQFF. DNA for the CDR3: TGTGCCAGCTCACCACGGGTGCTCTCCTACAATGAGCAGTTCTTC.

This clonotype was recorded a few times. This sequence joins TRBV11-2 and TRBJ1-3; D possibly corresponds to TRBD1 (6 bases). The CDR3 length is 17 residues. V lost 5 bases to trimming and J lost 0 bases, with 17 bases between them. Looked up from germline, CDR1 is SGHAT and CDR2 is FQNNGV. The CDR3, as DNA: TGTGCCAGCAGCCCGCTGACAGGATCAAGCTCTGGAAACACCATATATTTT. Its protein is CASSPLTGSSSGNTIYF.

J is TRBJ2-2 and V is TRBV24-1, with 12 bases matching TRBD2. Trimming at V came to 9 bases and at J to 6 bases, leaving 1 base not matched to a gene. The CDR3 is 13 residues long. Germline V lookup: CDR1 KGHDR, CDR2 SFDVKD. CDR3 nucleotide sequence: TGTGCCACCCGGACTAGCGGGGCCGGGGAGCTGTTTTTT. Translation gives CATRTSGAGELFF.

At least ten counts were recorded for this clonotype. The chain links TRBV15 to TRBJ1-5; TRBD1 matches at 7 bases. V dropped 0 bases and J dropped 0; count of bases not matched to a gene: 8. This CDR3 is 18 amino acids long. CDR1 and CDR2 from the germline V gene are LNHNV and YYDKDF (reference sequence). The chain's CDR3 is CATSRDGQGVNSNQPQHF. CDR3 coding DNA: TGTGCCACCAGCAGAGATGGCCAGGGGGTAAATAGCAATCAGCCCCAGCATTTT.

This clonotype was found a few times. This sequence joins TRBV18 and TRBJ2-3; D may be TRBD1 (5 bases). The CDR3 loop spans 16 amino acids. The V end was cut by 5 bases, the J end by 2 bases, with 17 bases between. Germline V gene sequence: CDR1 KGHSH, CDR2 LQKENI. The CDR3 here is CASSDQKRQITDTQYF. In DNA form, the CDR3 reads TGTGCCAGCTCAGATCAAAAGCGACAGATCACAGATACGCAGTATTTT.

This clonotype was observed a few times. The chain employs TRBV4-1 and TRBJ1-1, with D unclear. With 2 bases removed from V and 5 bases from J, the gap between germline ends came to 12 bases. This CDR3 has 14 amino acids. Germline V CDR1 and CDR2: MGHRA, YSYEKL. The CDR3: CASSQIDPGTEAFF. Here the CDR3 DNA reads TGCGCCAGCAGCCAAATAGATCCGGGGACTGAAGCTTTCTTT.

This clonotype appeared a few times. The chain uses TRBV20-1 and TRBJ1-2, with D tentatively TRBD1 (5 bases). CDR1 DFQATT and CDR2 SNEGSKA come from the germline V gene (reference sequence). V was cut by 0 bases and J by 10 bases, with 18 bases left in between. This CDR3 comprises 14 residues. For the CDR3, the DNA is TGCAGTGCTAGAGATCAAGCAGGGACCCGATCCTACACCTTC. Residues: CSARDQAGTRSYTF.

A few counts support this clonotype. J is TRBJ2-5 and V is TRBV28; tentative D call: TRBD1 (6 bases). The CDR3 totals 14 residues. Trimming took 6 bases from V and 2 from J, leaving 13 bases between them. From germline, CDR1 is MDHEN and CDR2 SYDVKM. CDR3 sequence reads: CASRQGFLQETQYF. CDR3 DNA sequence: TGTGCCAGCAGACAGGGTTTTCTTCAAGAGACCCAGTACTTC.

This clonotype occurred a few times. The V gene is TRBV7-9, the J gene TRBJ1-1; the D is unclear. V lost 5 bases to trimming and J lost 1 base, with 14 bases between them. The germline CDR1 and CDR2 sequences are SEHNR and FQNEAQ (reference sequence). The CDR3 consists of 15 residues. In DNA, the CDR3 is TGTGCCAGCAGCCCTTGGCCCACAGCGAACACTGAAGCTTTCTTT. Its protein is CASSPWPTANTEAFF.

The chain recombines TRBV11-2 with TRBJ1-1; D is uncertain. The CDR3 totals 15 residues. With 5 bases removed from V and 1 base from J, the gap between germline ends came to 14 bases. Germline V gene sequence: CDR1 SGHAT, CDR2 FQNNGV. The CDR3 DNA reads TGTGCCAGCAGCCCCAGTATAGGATCGAACACTGAAGCTTTCTTT. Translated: CASSPSIGSNTEAFF.

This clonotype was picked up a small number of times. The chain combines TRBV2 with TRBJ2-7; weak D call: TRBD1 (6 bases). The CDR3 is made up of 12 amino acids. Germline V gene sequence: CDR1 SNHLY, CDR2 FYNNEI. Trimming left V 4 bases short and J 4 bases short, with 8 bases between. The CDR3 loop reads CASSVRGYEQYF. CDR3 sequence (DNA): TGTGCCAGCAGTGTCAGGGGATACGAGCAGTACTTC.

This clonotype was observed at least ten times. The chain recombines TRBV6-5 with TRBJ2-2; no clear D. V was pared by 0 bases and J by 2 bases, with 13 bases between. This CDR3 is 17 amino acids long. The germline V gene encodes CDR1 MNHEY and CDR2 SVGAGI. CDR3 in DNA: TGTGCCAGCAGTTACTCGATCTCGACAACTAACACCGGGGAGCTGTTTTTT. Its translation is CASSYSISTTNTGELFF.

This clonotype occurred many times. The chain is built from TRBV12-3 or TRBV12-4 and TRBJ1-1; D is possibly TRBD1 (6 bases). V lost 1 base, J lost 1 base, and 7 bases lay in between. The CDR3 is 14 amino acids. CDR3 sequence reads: CASSLVGGNTEAFF. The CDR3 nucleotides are TGTGCCAGCAGTTTAGTAGGGGGGAACACTGAAGCTTTCTTT.

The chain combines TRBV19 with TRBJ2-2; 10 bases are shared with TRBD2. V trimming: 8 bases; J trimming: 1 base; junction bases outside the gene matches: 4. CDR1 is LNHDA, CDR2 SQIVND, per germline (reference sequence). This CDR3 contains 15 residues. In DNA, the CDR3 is TGTGCCAGTCGACTAGCGGGCTTGAACACCGGGGAGCTGTTTTTT. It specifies CASRLAGLNTGELFF.

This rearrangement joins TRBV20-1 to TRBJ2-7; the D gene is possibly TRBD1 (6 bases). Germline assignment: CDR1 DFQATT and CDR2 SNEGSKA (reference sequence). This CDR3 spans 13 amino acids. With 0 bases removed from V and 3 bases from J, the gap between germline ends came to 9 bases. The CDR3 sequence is CSARDTGLYEQYF. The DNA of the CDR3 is TGCAGTGCTAGAGATACAGGGCTCTACGAGCAGTACTTC.

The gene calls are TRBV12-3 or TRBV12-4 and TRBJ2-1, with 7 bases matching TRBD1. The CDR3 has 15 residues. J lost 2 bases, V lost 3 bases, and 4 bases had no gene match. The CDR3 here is CASSFRDSPYNEQFF. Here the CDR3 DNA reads TGTGCCAGCAGTTTCCGGGACAGTCCCTACAATGAGCAGTTCTTC.

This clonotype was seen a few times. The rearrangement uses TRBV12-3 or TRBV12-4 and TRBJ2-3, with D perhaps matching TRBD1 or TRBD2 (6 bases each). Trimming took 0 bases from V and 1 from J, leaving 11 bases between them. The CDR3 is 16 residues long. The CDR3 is CASSLARGDGTDTQYF. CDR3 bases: TGTGCCAGCAGTTTAGCGAGGGGGGATGGCACAGATACGCAGTATTTT.

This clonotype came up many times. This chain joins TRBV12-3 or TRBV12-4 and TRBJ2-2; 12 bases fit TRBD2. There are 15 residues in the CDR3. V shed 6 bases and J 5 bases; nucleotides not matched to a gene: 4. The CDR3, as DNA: TGTGCCAGCAGAACCGGGACTAGCGGGACCGGGGAGCTGTTTTTT. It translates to CASRTGTSGTGELFF.

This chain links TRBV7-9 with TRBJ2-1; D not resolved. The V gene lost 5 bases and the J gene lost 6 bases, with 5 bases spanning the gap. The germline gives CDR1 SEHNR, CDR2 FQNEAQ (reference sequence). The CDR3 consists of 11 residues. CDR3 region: CASSKANEQFF. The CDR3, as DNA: TGTGCCAGCAGCAAGGCCAATGAGCAGTTCTTC.

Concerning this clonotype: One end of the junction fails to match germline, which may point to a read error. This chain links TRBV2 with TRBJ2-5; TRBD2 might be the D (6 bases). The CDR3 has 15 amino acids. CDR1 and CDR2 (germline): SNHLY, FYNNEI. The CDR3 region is CASSDSAGSQETQNF. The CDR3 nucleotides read TGTGCCAGCAGTGATTCGGCGGGGAGCCAAGAGACCCAGAACTTC.